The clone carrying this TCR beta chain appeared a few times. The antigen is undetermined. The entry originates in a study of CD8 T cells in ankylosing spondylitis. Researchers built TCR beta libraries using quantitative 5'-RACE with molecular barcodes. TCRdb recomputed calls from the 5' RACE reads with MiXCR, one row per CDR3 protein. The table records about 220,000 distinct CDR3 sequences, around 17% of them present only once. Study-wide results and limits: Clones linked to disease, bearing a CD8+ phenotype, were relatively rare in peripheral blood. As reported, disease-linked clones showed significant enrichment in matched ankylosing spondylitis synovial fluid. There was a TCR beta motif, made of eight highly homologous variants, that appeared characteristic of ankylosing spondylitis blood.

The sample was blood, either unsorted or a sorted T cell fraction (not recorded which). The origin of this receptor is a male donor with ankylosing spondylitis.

CDR3 DNA: TGTGCCAGCAGTTCGATAGCGGGAGTTTCCTACAATGAGCAGTTCTTC. This codes for CASSSIAGVSYNEQFF. J is TRBJ2-1 and V is TRBV12-3 or TRBV12-4; 9 bases are shared with TRBD2. The CDR3 runs to 16 residues. With V trimmed by 4 bases and J by 1 base, 5 bases remained unmatched.